The present entry profiles one T cell receptor (beta chain) with its context. Its antigen is as yet unknown. V lost 2 bases and J lost 2; bases outside the gene matches: 2. The CDR3 spans 14 residues. Looked up from germline, CDR1 is MGHRA and CDR2 is YSYEKL. Sequencing was performed with immunoSEQ multiplex PCR; in TCRdb, only in-frame clones are kept and a portion is missing. This sample has about 75,000 clones; approximately 81% occur once, and the top ten carry 2% to 2.5%. This record belongs to a study of T cell clones after liver transplantation. Study at large: Standard immunosuppression, with no induction, continued until 12-24 months after transplant. Timepoints were pre-transplant, pre-withdrawal, and after withdrawal was completed or failed.

General observations from the study: Small, mixed patient groups and varying post-transplant times limit these conclusions.

This material consisted of CD4+ T cells from blood, taken around 48 months after liver transplant. The chain combines TRBV4-1 with TRBJ2-7; 8 bases line up with TRBD1. The clonotype was recovered from a human patient who received a liver transplant. The graft donor may have given rise to some T cells. CDR3 amino acids: CASSQQGAAYEQYF. The CDR3 DNA reads TGCGCCAGCAGCCAACAGGGGGCGGCCTACGAGCAGTACTTC.